This T cell receptor (beta chain) was found in a study of blood T cell repertoires in COVID-19. This CDR3 is built from 15 residues. Trimming took off 2 bases at V and 3 bases at J, with 10 bases between the two ends. The assay was immunoSEQ multiplex PCR, and TCRdb's table has in-frame clones only and misses some. The table shows about 430,000 clones, with 75% to 90% occurring only once. This clonotype originated in a man aged 30-40 years who had recovered from COVID-19. The sample comprised PBMCs or T cells enriched from blood (not recorded which). This rearrangement joins TRBV23-1 to TRBJ2-2; no definite D call. TRBV23-1 is an ORF for which the function is uncertain. The CDR3 spells CASSQPQHDTGELFF. The DNA for the CDR3 is TGCGCCAGCAGTCAACCACAACACGACACCGGGGAGCTGTTTTTT.